This is a list of T cell receptor beta chains from one sample in a study of vaccination and CD4 T cells after COVID-19. Antigen specificity for these receptors is unknown. MiXCR, run by TCRdb on the PCR reads, gives a single entry per CDR3 protein. The sample contains some 15,000 distinct CDR3 sequences, roughly 57% of which appear only once. Sequences were obtained from CD4+ T cells from blood, cultured in vitro. These TCRs come from a human donor who had recovered from COVID-19. CDR3s include the opening cysteine and the closing phenylalanine or tryptophan. Fields, in order: D gene, J gene, V gene, clone size, CDR3 DNA, CDR3 protein. A D gene is named only where the DNA matches it firmly. Where a row states a size, it is once, few, many or the class of an expanded clone; other rows omit it.

-,TRBJ2-1,TRBV7-9,-,TGTGCCAGCAGCTTAATAGGGGGGAGTGAGCAGTTCTTC,CASSLIGGSEQFF
-,TRBJ1-1,TRBV12-3/TRBV12-4,-,TGTGCCAGCAGCCCAAGCTCGAGCACTGAAGCTTTCTTT,CASSPSSSTEAFF
TRBD2,TRBJ2-5,TRBV7-9,-,TGTGCCAGCAGCTCCCCGACTAGCGCATACCTAGAGACCCAGTACTTC,CASSSPTSAYLETQYF
-,TRBJ1-2,TRBV4-2,-,TGTGCCAGCAGCCAATCTGAACAAAGGGACTATGGCTACACCTTC,CASSQSEQRDYGYTF
-,TRBJ1-1,TRBV5-4,few,TGTGCCAGCAGCGCCAGATTGAACACTGAAGCTTTCTTT,CASSARLNTEAFF
TRBD2,TRBJ2-5,TRBV18,-,TGTGCCAGCTCACCTGGGGAGGGAGAGACCCAGTACTTC,CASSPGEGETQYF
-,TRBJ1-4,TRBV27,few,TGTGCCAGCAGTTTCGGGGAAAGGGATGAAAAACTGTTTTTT,CASSFGERDEKLFF
-,TRBJ2-7,TRBV21-1,few,TGTGCCAGCAAAGGGAGAGGAACGTCCTACGAGCAGTACTTC,CASKGRGTSYEQYF
-,TRBJ2-2,TRBV2,-,TGTGCCAGCAGTGAACAGGGGGGAAACACCGGGGAGCTGTTTTTT,CASSEQGGNTGELFF
-,TRBJ1-2,TRBV19,-,TGTGCCAGCACCCAACAGGGAAGGAACTATGGCTACACCTTC,CASTQQGRNYGYTF
-,TRBJ1-2,TRBV20-1,-,TGCAGTGCTAGAGATGGCAGCCTCTATGGCTACACCTTC,CSARDGSLYGYTF
TRBD1,TRBJ1-2,TRBV11-3,-,TGTGCCAGCAGCCCCTCCGGGACAGGCCGTGGGTCGGGCCTATATGGCTACACCTTC,CASSPSGTGRGSGLYGYTF
-,TRBJ2-1,TRBV11-2,few,TGTGCCAGCAGCTTAGATTCCCGATCAGCGCCGTTCTTC,CASSLDSRSAPFF
TRBD1,TRBJ2-7,TRBV19,-,TGTGCCAGTAGTATCGTGCCGGGACAGGGTCACCACTACGAGCAGTACTTC,CASSIVPGQGHHYEQYF
-,TRBJ1-6,TRBV5-6,-,TGTGCCAGCAGCTGGCCTGGGGGCAATTCACCCCTCCACTTT,CASSWPGGNSPLHF
-,TRBJ2-2,TRBV12-3/TRBV12-4,-,TGTGCCGGCAGTTATAGAGGGGCCGGGGAGCTGTTTTTT,CAGSYRGAGELFF
-,TRBJ1-5,TRBV6-1,few,TGTGCCAGCAGTGAACAAAATTCCGAGAATCAGCCCCAGCATTTT,CASSEQNSENQPQHF
-,TRBJ1-1,TRBV10-3,few,TGTGCCATCAGACCAATAAGCGACAGCGAAGCTTTCTTT,CAIRPISDSEAFF
-,TRBJ1-5,TRBV20-1,-,TGCAGTGCTAGAGATCAGGCAGGGTTTAATCAGCCCCAGCATTTT,CSARDQAGFNQPQHF
TRBD1,TRBJ1-5,TRBV6-1,-,TGTGCCAGCTCGGACAGGGGGATGAGTGGTCAGCCCCAGCATTTT,CASSDRGMSGQPQHF
-,TRBJ1-3,TRBV7-9,-,TGTGCCAGCAGTACATCTCGGACGGGCACCACTGGAAACACCATATATTTT,CASSTSRTGTTGNTIYF
-,TRBJ1-1,TRBV6-1,few,TGTGCCAGCAGACGCGGACGGTGGAACACTGAAGCTTTCTTT,CASRRGRWNTEAFF
TRBD2,TRBJ2-1,TRBV28,-,TGTGCCAGCAGTTTTCAGCGGGGGGAGCAGTTCTTC,CASSFQRGEQFF